These 21 T cell receptor beta chains were all obtained from the same sample, sequenced in a study of T cell responses to AZD1222 COVID-19 vaccine. Sequenced by immunoSEQ multiplex PCR; TCRdb stores in-frame clones only, minus some. Altogether 100,000 to 150,000 clones are present, about 93% being singletons, with the ten largest covering around 7%. The starting material was peripheral blood, obtained on day 0 of AZD1222 vaccination. The receptors shown here come from an adult in good health.

The V call is TRBV2, the J call TRBJ2-7; 12 bases match TRBD1. The CDR3 spans 15 residues. Germline V gene lookup returns CDR1 SNHLY and CDR2 FYNNEI. Trimming cost V 1 base and J 7 bases; bases outside gene matches: 5. CDR3 DNA sequence: TGTGCCAGCAGTGAAGGCGGGACAGGGGGCGGGGAGCAGTACTTC. Its protein product is CASSEGGTGGGEQYF.

The V call is TRBV18, the J call TRBJ2-1; possibly TRBD2 for D (5 bases). CDR3 size: 12 residues. Trimming cost V 4 bases and J 10 bases, with 11 bases left between them. Germline CDR1 is KGHSH and CDR2 is LQKENI. The CDR3 region has the DNA TGTGCCAGCTCACGAGACCAGCGGGAGCAGTTCTTC. The encoded protein is CASSRDQREQFF.

The J gene is TRBJ2-3, the V gene TRBV28, with 7 bases aligning to TRBD2. Per the germline V gene, CDR1 is MDHEN and CDR2 is SYDVKM. The V and J ends lost 10 bases and 3 bases, in that order; junction bases with no gene match: 10. This CDR3 has 14 amino acids. The CDR3, as DNA: TGTGCCACCATAGGGGAGGGTCGGACAGATACGCAGTATTTT. Amino acid sequence: CATIGEGRTDTQYF.

This chain uses TRBV4-1 with TRBJ2-3; the D is unclear. V lost 0 bases and J 5 bases, leaving 9 bases between the germline ends. The CDR3 extends over 14 amino acids. The germline gives CDR1 MGHRA, CDR2 YSYEKL. CDR3 in amino acids: CASSQDLLVDTQYF. The CDR3 bases are TGCGCCAGCAGCCAAGATCTTTTGGTAGATACGCAGTATTTT.

The sample holds one count of this clone. This chain links TRBV30 with TRBJ2-3; 13 nucleotides agree with TRBD2. The J segment lost 7 bases and the V segment lost 8 bases, leaving 9 bases of the junction unmatched. This CDR3 region has 14 residues. Germline values: CDR1 GTSNPN, CDR2 SVGIG (reference sequence). The CDR3 reads CALTLAGGRNTQYF. As DNA, the CDR3 is TGTGCCCTGACACTAGCGGGAGGGAGGAATACGCAGTATTTT.

The chain carries TRBV24-1 and TRBJ2-3; TRBD2 agrees at 8 bases. Per the germline V gene, CDR1 is KGHDR and CDR2 is SFDVKD. CDR3 length equals 15 residues. J was trimmed by 1 base and V by 1 base; bases with no gene match: 0. The CDR3 DNA reads TGTGCCACCAGTGATTTTAGCGGGGGCACAGATACGCAGTATTTT. Its translation is CATSDFSGGTDTQYF.

The CDR3 region is CASSVDRAGNQPQHF. The CDR3 nucleotides read TGTGCCAGCAGCGTAGACAGGGCGGGCAATCAGCCCCAGCATTTT. This chain links TRBV6-5 with TRBJ1-5; 7 bases agree with TRBD1. The CDR3 has 15 amino acids. V lost 6 bases and J lost 2; bases outside the gene matches: 7. Germline assignment: CDR1 MNHEY and CDR2 SVGAGI.

CDR3: CASSTLRTAGHGYTF. As DNA, the CDR3 is TGTGCCAGCAGCACACTCCGGACAGCTGGGCATGGCTACACCTTC. This chain joins TRBV28 and TRBJ1-2; maybe TRBD1 (6 bases). The ends were cut back, 6 bases at V and 6 bases at J, with 20 bases in the middle. The CDR3 is made up of 15 amino acids. The germline gives CDR1 MDHEN, CDR2 SYDVKM.

The chain uses TRBV7-8 and TRBJ2-7; 7 bases map to TRBD1. V was pared by 3 bases and J by 3 bases, with 14 bases of the junction left unmatched. This CDR3 comprises 17 residues. Per the germline V gene, CDR1 is SGHVS and CDR2 is FQNEAQ. DNA of the CDR3: TGTGCCAGCAGCTTGGCTACCGGTTGGGACAGCGGCTACGAGCAGTACTTC. Translating gives CASSLATGWDSGYEQYF.

In this sample, this clone turned up once. This chain links TRBV3-1 (or the pseudogene TRBV3-2) with TRBJ2-1, with 9 bases lining up with TRBD2. Trimming cost V 4 bases and J 0 bases; bases outside gene matches: 4. The CDR3 has 16 amino acids. Looked up from germline, CDR1 is LGHDT and CDR2 is YNNKEL (reference sequence). CDR3 sequence reads: CASSLSGGSSYNEQFF. The CDR3 nucleotides are TGTGCCAGCAGCCTCAGCGGGGGGAGCTCCTACAATGAGCAGTTCTTC.

The V gene is TRBV28, the J gene TRBJ1-2; no firm D call. CDR3 length equals 13 residues. The germline V gene encodes CDR1 MDHEN and CDR2 SYDVKM. V lost 4 bases, J lost 3 bases, and 9 bases lay in between. As DNA, the CDR3 is TGTGCCAGCAGTTCTACACAATACTATGGCTACACCTTC. Translated: CASSSTQYYGYTF.

V gene TRBV10-1 combines with J gene TRBJ2-3, with D possibly matching TRBD1 (5 bases). Germline V gene sequence: CDR1 WNHNN, CDR2 SYGVQD (reference sequence). The germline V and J ends were trimmed by 0 bases and 4 bases, with 8 bases remaining between them. This CDR3 has 14 residues. This CDR3 reads CASSESGAADTQYF. CDR3 nucleotides: TGCGCCAGCAGTGAGTCTGGGGCGGCAGATACGCAGTATTTT.

This clone was seen a single time. J is TRBJ2-7 and V is TRBV28, with a possible D match to TRBD2 (6 bases). In germline, CDR1 is MDHEN, CDR2 SYDVKM. The CDR3 is made up of 15 amino acids. The V end was cut by 6 bases, the J end by 2 bases, with 17 bases between. The CDR3 sequence: CASSGAGTSTYEQYF. In DNA, the CDR3 is TGTGCCAGCAGCGGGGCCGGGACTTCAACCTACGAGCAGTACTTC.

J is TRBJ2-2 and V is TRBV24-1; D assignment may be TRBD1 or TRBD2 (5 bases each). CDR1 and CDR2 (germline): KGHDR, SFDVKD. The CDR3 is 14 residues long. V lost 4 bases and J 6 bases, leaving 11 bases between the germline ends. The CDR3: CATSDRRESGELFF. CDR3 DNA sequence: TGTGCCACCAGTGACCGCAGGGAGTCCGGGGAGCTGTTTTTT.

This clone was detected only a few times. The chain recombines TRBV5-4 with TRBJ2-1; 9 positions agree with TRBD2. Germline-derived CDR1 and CDR2 are SGHNT and YYREEE (reference sequence). This CDR3 comprises 16 residues. The V and J ends lost 1 base and 7 bases, in that order; junction bases with no gene match: 9. The chain's CDR3 is CASSLWGTSWQNEQFF. The DNA for the CDR3 is TGTGCCAGCAGCTTGTGGGGGACTAGCTGGCAAAATGAGCAGTTCTTC.

CDR3 loop: CSASVGTKNIQYF. The CDR3 DNA is TGCAGTGCTAGTGTTGGAACCAAAAACATTCAGTACTTC. This chain connects TRBV20-1 to TRBJ2-4; D is uncertain. Between the trimmed V and J ends, which lost 3 bases and 2 bases, there was a span of 8 bases. There are 13 residues in the CDR3. Germline CDR1 and CDR2: DFQATT and SNEGSKA (reference sequence).

The rearrangement uses TRBV11-2 and TRBJ2-5; D possibly corresponds to TRBD1 (5 bases). Trimming cost V 5 bases and J 2 bases, with 12 bases left between them. The CDR3 runs 14 residues. Germline V CDR1 and CDR2: SGHAT, FQNNGV. CDR3 region: CASSQGWLQETQYF. The CDR3 bases are TGTGCCAGCAGCCAGGGCTGGCTACAAGAGACCCAGTACTTC. Based on the CDR3 plus reference TRBV11-2 and TRBJ2-5, the full variable domain is EAGVAQSPRYKIIEKRQSVAFWCNPISGHATLYWYQQILGQGPKLLIQFQNNGVVDDSQLPKDRFSAERLKGVDSTLKIQPAKLEDSAVYLCASSQGWLQETQYFGPGTRLLVL.

The V gene is TRBV5-1, the J gene TRBJ1-6; perhaps TRBD1 as D (5 bases). Trimming left V 0 bases short and J 10 bases short, with 8 bases between. Germline V CDR1 and CDR2: SGHRS, YFSETQ. The CDR3 totals 13 residues. CDR3 DNA sequence: TGCGCCAGCAGCTTGGCAGGGTGGTCACCCCTCCACTTT. It yields the protein CASSLAGWSPLHF.

The chain uses TRBV10-2 and TRBJ2-1; D gene unclear. Germline loops: CDR1 WSHSY, CDR2 SAAADI. V was pared by 4 bases and J by 10 bases, with 17 bases between. The CDR3 has 14 residues. For the CDR3, the DNA is TGCGCCAGCAGTGTACCCTCCCCCGAGCGCGAGCAGTTCTTC. Protein sequence: CASSVPSPEREQFF.

This sequence joins TRBV27 and TRBJ2-1, with D perhaps matching TRBD2 (6 bases). V was pared by 3 bases and J by 2 bases, with 14 bases between. The CDR3 is 16 residues long. Germline CDR1 MNHEY, CDR2 SMNVEV (reference sequence). CDR3 DNA sequence: TGTGCCAGCAGTTTTATCCCGACTAGGCCCTACAATGAGCAGTTCTTC. It yields the protein CASSFIPTRPYNEQFF.

The rearrangement uses TRBV30 and TRBJ1-1; D might be TRBD1 (6 bases). There are 14 residues in the CDR3. The germline V gene has CDR1 GTSNPN and CDR2 SVGIG (reference sequence). Between the trimmed V and J ends, which lost 2 bases and 4 bases, there was a span of 14 bases. This CDR3 is CAWSTGTLGTEAFF. The CDR3 DNA reads as TGTGCCTGGAGTACAGGGACTTTGGGCACTGAAGCTTTCTTT.